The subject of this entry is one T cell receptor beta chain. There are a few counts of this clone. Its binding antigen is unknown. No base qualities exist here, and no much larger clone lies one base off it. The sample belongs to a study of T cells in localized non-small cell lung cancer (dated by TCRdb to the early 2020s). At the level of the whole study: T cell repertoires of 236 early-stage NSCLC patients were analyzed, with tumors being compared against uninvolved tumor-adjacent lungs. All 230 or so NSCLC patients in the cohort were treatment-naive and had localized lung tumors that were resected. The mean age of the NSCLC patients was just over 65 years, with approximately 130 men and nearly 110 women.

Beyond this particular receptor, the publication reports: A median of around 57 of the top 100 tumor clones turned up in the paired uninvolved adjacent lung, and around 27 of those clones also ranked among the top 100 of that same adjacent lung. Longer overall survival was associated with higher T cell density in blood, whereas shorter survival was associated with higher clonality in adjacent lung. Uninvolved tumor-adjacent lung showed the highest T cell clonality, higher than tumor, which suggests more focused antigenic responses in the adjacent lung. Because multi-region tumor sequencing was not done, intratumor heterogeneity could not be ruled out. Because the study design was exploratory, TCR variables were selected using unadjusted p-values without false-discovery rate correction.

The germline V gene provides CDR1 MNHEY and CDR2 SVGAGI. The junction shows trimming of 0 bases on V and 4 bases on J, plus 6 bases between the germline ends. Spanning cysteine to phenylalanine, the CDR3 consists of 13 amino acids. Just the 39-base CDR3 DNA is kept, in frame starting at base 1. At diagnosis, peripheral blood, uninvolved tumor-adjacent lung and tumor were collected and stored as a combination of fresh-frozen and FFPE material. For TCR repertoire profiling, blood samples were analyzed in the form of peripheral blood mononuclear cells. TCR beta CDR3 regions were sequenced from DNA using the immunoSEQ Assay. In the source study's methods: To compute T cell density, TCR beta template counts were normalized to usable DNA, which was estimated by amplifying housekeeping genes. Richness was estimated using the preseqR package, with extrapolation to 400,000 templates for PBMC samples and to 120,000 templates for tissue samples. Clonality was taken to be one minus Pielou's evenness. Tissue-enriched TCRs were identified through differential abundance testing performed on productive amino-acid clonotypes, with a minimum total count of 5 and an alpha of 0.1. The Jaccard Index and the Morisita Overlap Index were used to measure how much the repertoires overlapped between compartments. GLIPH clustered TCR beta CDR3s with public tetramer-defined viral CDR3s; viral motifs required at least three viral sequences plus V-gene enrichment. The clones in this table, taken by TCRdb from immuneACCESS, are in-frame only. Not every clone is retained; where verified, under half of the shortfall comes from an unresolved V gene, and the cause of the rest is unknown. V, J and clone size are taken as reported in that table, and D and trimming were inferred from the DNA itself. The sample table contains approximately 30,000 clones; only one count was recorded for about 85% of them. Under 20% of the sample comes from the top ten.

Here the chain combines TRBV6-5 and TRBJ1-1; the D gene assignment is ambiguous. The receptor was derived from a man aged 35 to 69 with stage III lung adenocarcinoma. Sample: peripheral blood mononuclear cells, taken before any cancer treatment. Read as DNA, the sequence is TGTGCCAGCAGTTACTCGGTGGGCACTGAAGCTTTCTTT. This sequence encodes CASSYSVGTEAFF.